This TCR beta chain is drawn from a study of STAT5B mutations in CD4+ large granular lymphocyte leukemia. Study observations and caveats: TRBV06-family usage was enriched in top patient clones (8/27) versus controls (2/35). Patient CD4-sorted repertoires stayed more clonal than healthy ones after leukemic-clone removal.

As processed by the authors: Lowest detectable productive clonotype frequency was 2.59 x 10-5. Some clones are missing from TCRdb's copy, which holds only in-frame ones; the method was immunoSEQ multiplex PCR. The DNA gave D and trimming, while V, J and clone size come from that table. The repertoire holds approximately 32,000 clones, 69% seen once, with approximately 2.7% in the top ten. Of note for this clone: Its specificity is unknown.

The CDR3 contains 15 residues. Trimming took 0 bases from V and 2 from J, leaving 10 bases between them. Germline V gene lookup returns CDR1 LGHNA and CDR2 YNFKEQ. Sequences were obtained from CD4+ T cells from blood buffy coats. The rearrangement links TRBV4-2 to TRBJ2-5; possibly TRBD1 for D (5 bases). This sequence was found in a human donor in good health. Here the CDR3 DNA reads TGTGCCAGCAGCCAAGAACGAGCAGGGCAAGAGACCCAGTACTTC. This codes for CASSQERAGQETQYF.